This TCR beta chain emerged from a study of blood T cell repertoires in COVID-19. About the study: Researchers got acute and convalescent COVID-19 samples from the United States, Italy and Spain. T cells, B-cell-depleted T cells, or PBMCs supplied cDNA or gDNA.

As originally analysed: How many nucleated cells were present was estimated from reference gene primer amplification. Profiled with immunoSEQ multiplex PCR; TCRdb holds only in-frame clones, not every one. The V and J calls and clone size were taken over from that table, and D and trimming were inferred from the DNA. The repertoire holds more than 300,000 clones, with nearly 90% as singletons. The CDR3 loop spans 18 amino acids. In germline, CDR1 is MNHEY, CDR2 SMNVEV (reference sequence). The V gene end was trimmed by 1 base and the J gene end by 2 bases; junction bases not matched to a gene: 12. Sequenced material: peripheral blood. This chain connects TRBV27 to TRBJ2-5; 8 bases are shared with TRBD1. The receptor comes from a woman aged 25 to 45 with COVID-19, enrolled during active disease. The CDR3, as DNA: TGTGCCAGCAGTTTATTCGGGCGACAGGGGTATCCACAAGAGACCCAGTACTTC. Its protein product is CASSLFGRQGYPQETQYF.